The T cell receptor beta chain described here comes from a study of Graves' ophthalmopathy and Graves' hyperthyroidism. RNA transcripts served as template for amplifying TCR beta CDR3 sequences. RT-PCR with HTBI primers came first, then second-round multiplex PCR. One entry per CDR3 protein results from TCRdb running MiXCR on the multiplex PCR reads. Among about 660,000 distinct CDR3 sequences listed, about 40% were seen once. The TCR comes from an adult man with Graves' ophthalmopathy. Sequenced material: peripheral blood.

The CDR3 sequence: CASTVSGGISYEQYF. The CDR3 coding sequence is TGTGCCAGCACCGTTAGCGGGGGTATCTCCTACGAGCAGTACTTC. The gene calls are TRBV12-3 or TRBV12-4 and TRBJ2-7; 9 positions match TRBD2. The length of the CDR3 is 15 residues. Germline trimming cut 7 bases from V and 0 bases from J; bases unmatched to any gene: 7.